Included here is one TCR beta chain sequence, with context. The target antigen is unknown. The record originates from a study of cytomegalovirus exposure and HLA in healthy donors. General study results and limits: Previously analyzed data showed that most TCR beta V segments were productive at a frequency of about 90% or about 30%. Rare sequences made up most TCRs, while some public TCRs were found in many donors.

Use of 60 Vbeta and 13 Jbeta primers characterized the PCR. This table comes from immunoSEQ multiplex PCR, and its TCRdb copy is limited to in-frame clones, with some not included. The sample lists some 140,000 clones; around two thirds were seen once. CDR3 size: 16 residues. Trimming removed 2 bases at V and 1 base at J, with 11 bases between. Per germline, CDR1 MNHEY and CDR2 SVGAGI. The receptor comes from a middle-aged woman in good health and CMV-seronegative. The chain carries TRBV6-5 and TRBJ2-2, with D possibly matching TRBD1 (6 bases). Material: PBMCs. CDR3 loop: CASSYESGENTGELFF. CDR3 DNA: TGTGCCAGCAGTTACGAGTCAGGGGAGAACACCGGGGAGCTGTTTTTT.